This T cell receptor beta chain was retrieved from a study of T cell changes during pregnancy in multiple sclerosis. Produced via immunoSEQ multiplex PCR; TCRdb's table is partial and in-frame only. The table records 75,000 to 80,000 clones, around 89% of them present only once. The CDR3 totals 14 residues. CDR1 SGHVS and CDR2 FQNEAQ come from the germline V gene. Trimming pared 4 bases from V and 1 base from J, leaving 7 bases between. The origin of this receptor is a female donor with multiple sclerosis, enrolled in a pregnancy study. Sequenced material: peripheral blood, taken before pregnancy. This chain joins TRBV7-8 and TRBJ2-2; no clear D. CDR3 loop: CASSYLRNTGELFF. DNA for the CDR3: TGTGCCAGCAGCTACCTACGGAACACCGGGGAGCTGTTTTTT.